These 28 T cell receptor beta chains came from one sample sequenced in a study of T cell changes during pregnancy in multiple sclerosis. Sequenced by immunoSEQ multiplex PCR; TCRdb stores in-frame clones only, minus some. The sample carries tens of thousands of clones, roughly nine tenths recorded once. The sequences come from peripheral blood, collected after pregnancy. The receptor set was obtained from a female donor with multiple sclerosis, enrolled in a pregnancy study.

The genes are TRBV6-6 and TRBJ1-4; D is perhaps TRBD1 (5 bases). Trimming removed 2 bases from V and 5 bases from J, with 9 bases in between. In germline, CDR1 is MNHNY, CDR2 SVGAGI (reference sequence). CDR3 length equals 14 residues. The DNA for the CDR3 is TGTGCCAGCAGTTACGGGGCAGCAAATGAAAAACTGTTTTTT. Translated: CASSYGAANEKLFF.

The chain joins TRBV7-2 to TRBJ2-7, with 8 bases matching TRBD2. Germline V gene sequence: CDR1 SGHTA, CDR2 FQGNSA. V lost 1 base and J lost 4; bases outside the gene matches: 3. The CDR3 extends over 14 amino acids. CDR3 coding DNA: TGTGCCAGCAGCTTAGTTGCGGGAGGTTACGAGCAGTACTTC. Translation: CASSLVAGGYEQYF. Supplemented by reference TRBV7-2 and TRBJ2-7, the full variable domain reads GAGVSQSPSNKVTEKGKDVELRCDPISGHTALYWYRQSLGQGLEFLIYFQGNSAPDKSGLPSDRFSAERTGGSVSTLTIQRTQQEDSAVYLCASSLVAGGYEQYFGPGTRLTVT.

This chain uses TRBV18 with TRBJ2-7; D unresolved. The germline gives CDR1 KGHSH, CDR2 LQKENI. V was shortened by 3 bases and J by 4 bases, with 16 bases between the two germline ends. This CDR3 is 15 amino acids long. The CDR3 DNA is TGTGCCAGCTCACCTTCGACTTTAACGCTTTACGAGCAGTACTTC. Translation: CASSPSTLTLYEQYF.

V usage is TRBV30 and J usage is TRBJ1-3; D ambiguous. Germline CDR1 is GTSNPN and CDR2 is SVGIG (reference sequence). The ends were cut back, 0 bases at V and 10 bases at J, with 16 bases in the middle. The CDR3 covers 14 residues. The CDR3 DNA follows: TGTGCCTGGAGTGTTTTTAACATCCCTAGGACCATATATTTT. Amino acids: CAWSVFNIPRTIYF.

This CDR3 reads CASSSRGGYTF. CDR3 bases: TGTGCCAGCAGCTCCAGGGGAGGCTACACCTTC. V is TRBV5-6 and J is TRBJ1-2; perhaps TRBD1 as D (6 bases). The CDR3 extends over 11 amino acids. The V gene lost 3 bases and the J gene lost 8 bases, with 8 bases spanning the gap. Germline lookup yields CDR1 SGHDT and CDR2 YYEEEE.

The rearrangement joins TRBV11-2 to TRBJ2-1; tentative D call: TRBD2 (6 bases). Germline values: CDR1 SGHAT, CDR2 FQNNGV. The CDR3 loop spans 14 amino acids. V was shortened by 2 bases and J by 8 bases, with 13 bases between the two germline ends. The CDR3 region has the DNA TGTGCCAGCAGCTTAACGGGAGTTAATGATGAGCAGTTCTTC. Translation: CASSLTGVNDEQFF.

This chain links TRBV9 with TRBJ2-1; 9 bases line up with TRBD2. Germline-derived CDR1 and CDR2 are SGDLS and YYNGEE. The CDR3 loop spans 15 amino acids. With V trimmed by 3 bases and J by 9 bases, 10 bases remained unmatched. CDR3 loop: CASSASGLALGEQFF. As DNA, the CDR3 is TGTGCCAGCAGCGCAAGCGGACTAGCGCTAGGTGAGCAGTTCTTC.

This rearrangement joins TRBV18 to TRBJ1-1, with TRBD1 matching 7 bases. The V and J ends lost 3 bases and 5 bases, in that order; junction bases with no gene match: 9. The CDR3 runs 15 residues. Germline V gene data show CDR1 as KGHSH and CDR2 as LQKENI. CDR3 DNA: TGTGCCAGCTCACCGGGACAGACCGGATTGACTGAAGCTTTCTTT. Amino acids: CASSPGQTGLTEAFF.

The CDR3: CATKGLGTEAFF. The CDR3 DNA is TGTGCCACCAAGGGGCTAGGCACTGAAGCTTTCTTT. The chain couples TRBV19 to TRBJ1-1; D perhaps matches TRBD1 (5 bases). V shed 10 bases and J shed 4 bases, with 13 bases lying between them. Germline V gene sequence: CDR1 LNHDA, CDR2 SQIVND (reference sequence). The CDR3 covers 12 residues.

This clone showed up just once. The chain recombines TRBV19 with TRBJ1-5; no clear D. Germline CDR1 is LNHDA and CDR2 is SQIVND (reference sequence). V shed 1 base and J shed 1 base, with 5 bases lying between them. The CDR3 has 14 amino acids. CDR3 nucleotides: TGTGCCAGTAGTATAGCCGTCAGCAATCAGCCCCAGCATTTT. Translated: CASSIAVSNQPQHF.

V usage is TRBV28 and J usage is TRBJ2-7, with 13 bases identical to TRBD2. The CDR3 contains 16 residues. V was pared by 4 bases and J by 1 base, with 4 bases of the junction left unmatched. Germline CDR1 and CDR2: MDHEN and SYDVKM. This chain's CDR3 is CASSSGLAGESYEQYF. In DNA, the CDR3 is TGTGCCAGCAGTTCCGGACTAGCGGGAGAATCCTACGAGCAGTACTTC.

The gene calls are TRBV5-4 and TRBJ2-2, with 12 bases fitting TRBD1. Germline V gene lookup returns CDR1 SGHNT and CDR2 YYREEE (reference sequence). V shed 5 bases, J shed 5 bases, and the junction held 10 bases outside the gene matches. This CDR3 has 17 amino acids. This chain's CDR3 is CASRSAGTGGRTGELFF. CDR3 nucleotide sequence: TGTGCCAGCAGATCGGCCGGGACAGGGGGCCGTACCGGGGAGCTGTTTTTT.

V and J are TRBV10-3 and TRBJ2-7, with 10 bases matching TRBD1. The CDR3 contains 15 residues. V shed 3 bases and J 1 base; nucleotides not matched to a gene: 3. Germline loops: CDR1 ENHRY, CDR2 SYGVKD. The CDR3, as DNA: TGTGCCATCAGTGAATGGGACAGGGGTTCCTACGAGCAGTACTTC. Translating gives CAISEWDRGSYEQYF.

This chain links TRBV7-9 with TRBJ2-5, with 13 bases aligning to TRBD2. Per germline, CDR1 SEHNR and CDR2 FQNEAQ (reference sequence). Losses at the gene ends were 5 bases for V and 5 bases for J; bases not matched to a gene: 8. The CDR3 is 16 residues long. CDR3 nucleotides: TGTGCCAGCAGCCCATGGACTAGCGGGAGTTGGGAGACCCAGTACTTC. It specifies CASSPWTSGSWETQYF.

The chain has TRBV27 and TRBJ1-2, with 10 bases identical to TRBD1. The CDR3 extends over 15 amino acids. V shed 4 bases, J shed 8 bases, and the junction held 10 bases outside the gene matches. Germline V lookup: CDR1 MNHEY, CDR2 SMNVEV (reference sequence). The CDR3 DNA reads as TGTGCCAGCAGTTCTCAGACAGGGGGCCTGGGGGGCTACACCTTC. This translates into CASSSQTGGLGGYTF.

The chain combines TRBV11-2 with TRBJ1-2; 12 positions agree with TRBD1. Germline assignment: CDR1 SGHAT and CDR2 FQNNGV. V gave up 0 bases and J gave up 3 bases; unmatched junction bases: 8. The CDR3 runs to 18 residues. Here the CDR3 DNA reads TGTGCCAGCAGCTTAGACCTGGAGGGACAGGGGGCGTACTATGGCTACACCTTC. Amino acids: CASSLDLEGQGAYYGYTF.

This chain uses TRBV5-6 with TRBJ1-2; TRBD1 aligns across 7 bases. The length of the CDR3 is 15 residues. With 1 base clipped from V and 7 bases from J, the junction kept 10 bases outside the gene matches. Germline loops: CDR1 SGHDT, CDR2 YYEEEE. DNA of the CDR3: TGTGCCAGCAGCTTGCCCGGGGGACAGATGGGTGGCTACACCTTC. This gives the protein CASSLPGGQMGGYTF.

Concerning this clone itself: A read error may account for a junction end that differs from germline. The chain employs TRBV19 and TRBJ1-1; D perhaps matches TRBD1 (5 bases). This CDR3 contains 13 residues. Germline-derived CDR1 and CDR2 are LNHDA and SQIVND (reference sequence). The chain's CDR3 is CASSFGGNPEAFF. The CDR3 nucleotides are TGTGCCAGTAGTTTCGGGGGGAACCCTGAAGCTTTCTTT.

This chain links TRBV18 with TRBJ2-2, with unresolved D. Trimming pared 3 bases from V and 3 bases from J, leaving 14 bases between. The CDR3 length is 16 residues. Germline V gene sequence: CDR1 KGHSH, CDR2 LQKENI. The CDR3 region is CASSPPRREYTGELFF. The CDR3 DNA sequence: TGTGCCAGCTCACCCCCTCGGAGAGAGTACACCGGGGAGCTGTTTTTT.

The gene calls are TRBV4-3 and TRBJ2-2; D is perhaps TRBD2 (6 bases). This CDR3 region has 16 residues. Between the trimmed V and J ends, which lost 1 base and 5 bases, there was a span of 14 bases. Germline CDR1 LGHNA, CDR2 YSLEER. In DNA form, the CDR3 reads TGCGCCAGCAGCCAAGGTGGGAGGCCCGGGACCGGGGAGCTGTTTTTT. It encodes CASSQGGRPGTGELFF.

The V and J genes are TRBV5-4 and TRBJ1-2; 7 bases map to TRBD1. Germline V gives CDR1 SGHNT, CDR2 YYREEE (reference sequence). This CDR3 spans 12 amino acids. The V and J ends lost 3 bases and 8 bases, in that order; junction bases with no gene match: 4. DNA for the CDR3: TGTGCCAGCAGCTCAGACAGGGTCGGCTACACCTTC. This gives the protein CASSSDRVGYTF.

The V call is TRBV5-1, the J call TRBJ2-3; 8 nucleotides line up with TRBD2. This CDR3 is built from 14 residues. Losses at the gene ends were 4 bases for V and 5 bases for J; bases not matched to a gene: 6. Germline V gives CDR1 SGHRS, CDR2 YFSETQ. CDR3 loop: CASSGGLVVDTQYF. The DNA of the CDR3 is TGCGCCAGCAGCGGGGGACTAGTTGTAGATACGCAGTATTTT.

This clone appeared once. The chain has TRBV5-1 and TRBJ1-5; 7 bases are shared with TRBD1. Germline V gene sequence: CDR1 SGHRS, CDR2 YFSETQ. Trimming cost V 3 bases and J 3 bases; bases outside gene matches: 6. CDR3 length equals 15 residues. The CDR3 coding sequence is TGCGCCAGCAGCTGGGCAGGGGGGAACAATCAGCCCCAGCATTTT. Residues: CASSWAGGNNQPQHF.

The chain recombines TRBV5-4 with TRBJ2-7, with 11 bases identical to TRBD2. The CDR3 is made up of 15 amino acids. J gave up 5 bases and V 4 bases, and 8 bases lay outside the gene matches. Germline values: CDR1 SGHNT, CDR2 YYREEE (reference sequence). CDR3 nucleotides: TGTGCCAGCAGCCGAGCTCTAGCGGGAGGCAACGAGCAGTACTTC. Encoded protein: CASSRALAGGNEQYF.

CDR3 loop: CASSLGIRDNTDTQYF. CDR3 nucleotides: TGTGCCAGCTCGCTGGGCATCCGGGATAACACAGATACGCAGTATTTT. The chain joins TRBV18 to TRBJ2-3; D might be TRBD2 (5 bases). The V gene's germline CDR1 is KGHSH and CDR2 LQKENI. This CDR3 is 16 amino acids long. Deletions cut 6 bases from V and 2 bases from J, with 18 bases between.

The chain recombines TRBV6-5 with TRBJ2-7; 9 nucleotides match TRBD1. With 3 bases clipped from V and 7 bases from J, the junction kept 13 bases outside the gene matches. CDR1 is MNHEY, CDR2 SVGAGI, per germline. This CDR3 comprises 16 residues. The CDR3 is CASSYISGQGPREQYF. For the CDR3, the DNA is TGTGCCAGCAGTTATATTTCGGGACAGGGACCTCGGGAGCAGTACTTC.

The chain employs TRBV2 and TRBJ2-7; 8 bases map to TRBD1. CDR1 is SNHLY and CDR2 is FYNNEI in the germline V gene. V lost 6 bases to trimming and J lost 5 bases; unmatched junction nucleotides: 6. This CDR3 has 13 amino acids. CDR3 sequence: CASRFRGRDEQYF. In nucleotides, the CDR3 is TGTGCCAGCAGGTTCAGGGGGCGCGACGAGCAGTACTTC.

The chain recombines TRBV30 with TRBJ2-1; TRBD2 matches 9 bases. Germline V gives CDR1 GTSNPN, CDR2 SVGIG (reference sequence). The ends lost 4 bases at V and 0 bases at J; junction bases unmatched: 1. This CDR3 is built from 14 residues. The CDR3 DNA sequence: TGTGCCTGGATTAGCGGGAGCTCCTACAATGAGCAGTTCTTC. Protein product: CAWISGSSYNEQFF.